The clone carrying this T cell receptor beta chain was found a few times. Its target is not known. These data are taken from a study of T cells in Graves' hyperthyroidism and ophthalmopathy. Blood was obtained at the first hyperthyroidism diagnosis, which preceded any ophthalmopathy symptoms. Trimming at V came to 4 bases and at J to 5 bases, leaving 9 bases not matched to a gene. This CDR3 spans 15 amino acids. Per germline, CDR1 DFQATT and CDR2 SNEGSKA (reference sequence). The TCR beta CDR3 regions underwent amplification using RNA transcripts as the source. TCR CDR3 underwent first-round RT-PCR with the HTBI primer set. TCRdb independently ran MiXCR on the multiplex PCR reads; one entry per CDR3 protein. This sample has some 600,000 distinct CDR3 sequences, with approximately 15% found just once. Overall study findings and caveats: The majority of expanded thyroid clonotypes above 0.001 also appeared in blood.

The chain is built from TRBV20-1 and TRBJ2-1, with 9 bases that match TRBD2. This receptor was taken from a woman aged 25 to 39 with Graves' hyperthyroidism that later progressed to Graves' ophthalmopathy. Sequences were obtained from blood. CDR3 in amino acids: CSAILLAGDHNEQFF. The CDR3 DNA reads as TGCAGTGCTATATTATTAGCGGGGGACCACAATGAGCAGTTCTTC.